These 23 T cell receptor beta chains were sequenced from one sample in a study of T-cell memory formation after mild COVID-19. TCRdb re-analysed the 5' RACE reads in MiXCR, keeping a single row per CDR3 protein. The sample holds under 200,000 distinct CDR3 sequences; roughly 13% are singletons and the top ten take approximately 3.3%. Sample: PBMCs or a T cell subset sorted from them (not recorded which). The receptors shown here come from a man aged 18-30 years who had mild COVID-19 (a few samples of this study predate the infection). Cell type and time point are not known.

The sample holds many counts of this clonotype. The chain recombines TRBV7-7 with TRBJ2-2; D may match TRBD1 or TRBD2 (6 bases each). Per germline, CDR1 SSHAT and CDR2 FNYEAQ (reference sequence). The germline V and J ends were trimmed by 2 bases and 3 bases, with 10 bases remaining between them. The CDR3 runs 15 residues. CDR3 in amino acids: CASSLRGGYTGELFF. The CDR3 DNA reads as TGTGCCAGCAGCTTAAGAGGGGGGTACACCGGGGAGCTGTTTTTT.

This sequence joins TRBV6-5 and TRBJ1-2; perhaps TRBD1 as D (6 bases). This CDR3 has 16 residues. V was pared by 9 bases and J by 4 bases, with 24 bases between. Germline V gives CDR1 MNHEY, CDR2 SVGAGI. Here the CDR3 reads CASQVSSAGTSYGYTF. The CDR3 coding sequence is TGTGCCAGTCAAGTCTCCTCCGCCGGGACAAGCTATGGCTACACCTTC.

This clonotype was counted ten times or more. This chain joins TRBV12-3 or TRBV12-4 and TRBJ2-7, with 9 positions matching TRBD1. There are 15 residues in the CDR3. Trimming cost V 6 bases and J 6 bases; bases outside gene matches: 12. The CDR3 DNA reads TGTGCCAGCAGGCCAACGACAGGGGGGGAAACCGAGCAGTACTTC. It codes for CASRPTTGGETEQYF.

This clonotype was seen a few times. This chain uses TRBV7-9 with TRBJ1-1; D is possibly TRBD1 (6 bases). The CDR3 consists of 14 residues. From germline, CDR1 is SEHNR and CDR2 FQNEAQ (reference sequence). V was trimmed by 5 bases and J by 4 bases, leaving 14 bases between them. The CDR3 is CASSKGTLGTEAFF. The CDR3, as DNA: TGTGCCAGCAGCAAAGGGACATTAGGCACTGAAGCTTTCTTT.

This clonotype turned up a few times. The chain links TRBV28 to TRBJ2-5, with 9 bases lining up with TRBD1. The CDR3 runs 14 residues. Per germline, CDR1 MDHEN and CDR2 SYDVKM. Trimming at V came to 6 bases and at J to 3 bases, leaving 5 bases not matched to a gene. CDR3 nucleotides: TGTGCCAGCAGGGGGGGGGACAGGGAAGAGACCCAGTACTTC. Encoded protein: CASRGGDREETQYF.

This clonotype appeared a few times. The chain joins TRBV5-5 to TRBJ1-5; D gene ambiguous. Germline V gives CDR1 SGHKS, CDR2 YYEKEE (reference sequence). The length of the CDR3 is 15 residues. Trimming cost V 1 base and J 0 bases, with 8 bases left between them. In DNA, the CDR3 is TGTGCCAGCAGCTTGCTCACCCATAGCAATCAGCCCCAGCATTTT. Its translation is CASSLLTHSNQPQHF.

This clonotype has only a few counts. The chain employs TRBV20-1 and TRBJ2-1; D is undetermined. CDR1 is DFQATT and CDR2 is SNEGSKA in the germline V gene (reference sequence). Between the trimmed V and J ends, which lost 6 bases and 4 bases, there was a span of 7 bases. This CDR3 comprises 11 residues. In DNA form, the CDR3 reads TGCAGTGCCACCGAATACAATGAGCAGTTCTTC. Residues: CSATEYNEQFF.

This rearrangement joins TRBV7-3 to TRBJ2-2; 7 positions match TRBD1. This CDR3 is 16 amino acids long. From germline, CDR1 is SGHTA and CDR2 FQGTGA. Losses at the gene ends were 6 bases for V and 0 bases for J; bases not matched to a gene: 7. CDR3 sequence: CASRGPGTANTGELFF. In DNA, the CDR3 is TGTGCCAGCAGAGGACCCGGGACAGCGAACACCGGGGAGCTGTTTTTT.

This chain connects TRBV7-2 to TRBJ2-2; 11 bases match TRBD2. Unmatched junction bases numbered 7, after V lost 2 bases and J lost 5 bases. Germline V CDR1 and CDR2: SGHTA, FQGNSA. The CDR3 runs to 17 residues. The CDR3 region is CASSLFPRTSGTGELFF. CDR3 nucleotide sequence: TGTGCCAGCAGCTTATTCCCCCGGACTAGCGGGACCGGGGAGCTGTTTTTT.

This chain links TRBV5-1 with TRBJ2-2; D is perhaps TRBD2 (7 bases). The CDR3 runs to 14 residues. Trimming left V 4 bases short and J 3 bases short, with 10 bases between. The germline V gene encodes CDR1 SGHRS and CDR2 YFSETQ. This CDR3 reads CASSGGAYTGELFF. The CDR3, as DNA: TGCGCCAGCAGCGGGGGGGCTTACACCGGGGAGCTGTTTTTT.

This clonotype was recorded a few times. The chain links TRBV5-1 to TRBJ2-7; TRBD2 agrees at 8 bases. There are 14 residues in the CDR3. V lost 4 bases to trimming and J lost 3 bases; unmatched junction nucleotides: 6. Per germline, CDR1 SGHRS and CDR2 YFSETQ. The CDR3 coding sequence is TGCGCCAGCAGCACCATAGCGGGGCACTACGAGCAGTACTTC. This translates into CASSTIAGHYEQYF.

This clonotype showed up just a few times. V gene TRBV12-5 combines with J gene TRBJ2-7, with 8 positions matching TRBD2. V shed 5 bases and J 3 bases; nucleotides not matched to a gene: 15. From germline, CDR1 is LGHNT and CDR2 FRNRAP. This CDR3 is built from 17 residues. CDR3: CASGLPGSSGVYYEQYF. DNA of the CDR3: TGTGCTAGTGGTCTACCAGGGAGTAGCGGGGTCTACTACGAGCAGTACTTC. Variable domain in full (rest from reference TRBV12-5 and TRBJ2-7): DARVTQTPRHKVTEMGQEVTMRCQPILGHNTVFWYRQTMMQGLELLAYFRNRAPLDDSGMPKDRFSAEMPDATLATLKIQPSEPRDSAVYFCASGLPGSSGVYYEQYFGPGTRLTVT.

The V and J genes are TRBV7-2 and TRBJ2-2; D is unclear. The CDR3 is made up of 15 amino acids. V lost 10 bases to trimming and J lost 4 bases, with 19 bases between them. In germline, CDR1 is SGHTA, CDR2 FQGNSA. CDR3 region: CATLRTATFTGELFF. Here the CDR3 DNA reads TGTGCCACCCTCAGGACCGCTACATTCACCGGGGAGCTGTTTTTT.

This clonotype has only a few counts. This rearrangement joins TRBV6-5 to TRBJ1-1; the D gene is possibly TRBD1 (5 bases). Deletions cut 7 bases from V and 5 bases from J, with 17 bases between. The CDR3 has 14 residues. The germline gives CDR1 MNHEY, CDR2 SVGAGI. CDR3 nucleotide sequence: TGTGCCAGCACCCATCCGGGGGTTAGGACTGAAGCTTTCTTT. Its protein is CASTHPGVRTEAFF.

This clonotype came up many times. CDR3 loop: CASSLQDTGELFF. CDR3 sequence (DNA): TGTGCCAGTAGCCTACAGGACACCGGGGAGCTGTTTTTT. This chain links TRBV19 with TRBJ2-2, with D possibly matching TRBD1 (5 bases). Looked up from germline, CDR1 is LNHDA and CDR2 is SQIVND (reference sequence). V lost 6 bases, J lost 3 bases, and 8 bases lay in between. This CDR3 has 13 amino acids.

This clonotype was observed a handful of times. V gene TRBV6-5 combines with J gene TRBJ1-6; D is unclear. CDR3 length: 13 residues. From germline, CDR1 is MNHEY and CDR2 SVGAGI. The germline V and J ends were trimmed by 10 bases and 10 bases, with 17 bases remaining between them. This CDR3 reads CATGPLDPSPLHF. The CDR3 DNA reads as TGTGCCACTGGACCCTTAGATCCCTCACCCCTCCACTTT.

This clonotype was seen at least ten times. This rearrangement joins TRBV7-2 to TRBJ2-3; 11 bases line up with TRBD2. The CDR3 loop spans 16 amino acids. With 5 bases clipped from V and 7 bases from J, the junction kept 11 bases outside the gene matches. In germline, CDR1 is SGHTA, CDR2 FQGNSA. The CDR3 spells CASSKNSGGAAHTQYF. In DNA form, the CDR3 reads TGTGCCAGCAGCAAGAATAGCGGGGGGGCCGCGCATACGCAGTATTTT. Full variable domain (outside the CDR3, taken from reference TRBV7-2 and TRBJ2-3): GAGVSQSPSNKVTEKGKDVELRCDPISGHTALYWYRQSLGQGLEFLIYFQGNSAPDKSGLPSDRFSAERTGGSVSTLTIQRTQQEDSAVYLCASSKNSGGAAHTQYFGPGTRLTVL.

This sequence joins TRBV5-1 and TRBJ2-1; the D gene is possibly TRBD1 (6 bases). Trimming removed 2 bases from V and 8 bases from J, with 17 bases in between. The CDR3 contains 15 residues. Germline V lookup: CDR1 SGHRS, CDR2 YFSETQ. The CDR3 sequence is CASSFRGGIIDEQFF. The DNA for the CDR3 is TGCGCCAGCAGCTTCCGAGGGGGTATTATAGATGAGCAGTTCTTC.

V usage is TRBV4-3 and J usage is TRBJ2-3; no clear D gene. This CDR3 has 13 residues. Germline CDR1 is LGHNA and CDR2 is YSLEER. Trimming stripped 2 bases from V and 4 bases from J, with 7 bases between. CDR3 bases: TGCGCCAGCAGCCAAAGGGTGGCAGATACGCAGTATTTT. Translating gives CASSQRVADTQYF.

The V gene is TRBV9, the J gene TRBJ2-2; the D gene is possibly TRBD1 (5 bases). Trimming left V 3 bases short and J 5 bases short, with 17 bases between. The CDR3 contains 16 residues. Per the germline V gene, CDR1 is SGDLS and CDR2 is YYNGEE. As DNA, the CDR3 is TGTGCCAGCAGCGCCCCGGAAAGGGGTGAGACCGGGGAGCTGTTTTTT. Residues: CASSAPERGETGELFF.

This clonotype was seen a few times. The chain uses TRBV4-1 and TRBJ2-3, with D unclear. The CDR3 runs to 16 residues. Trimming took 0 bases from V and 2 from J, leaving 12 bases between them. Germline loops: CDR1 MGHRA, CDR2 YSYEKL. In nucleotides, the CDR3 is TGCGCCAGCAGCCAAGAAGCACATGGGCCCACAGATACGCAGTATTTT. Its protein is CASSQEAHGPTDTQYF.

This clonotype was observed a few times. The chain uses TRBV20-1 and TRBJ2-7; 7 bases fit TRBD2. This CDR3 has 14 residues. V lost 5 bases and J lost 4; bases outside the gene matches: 11. The V gene's germline CDR1 is DFQATT and CDR2 SNEGSKA (reference sequence). The CDR3 bases are TGCAGTGCTGCCGGGGGGTACGGAGGATACGAGCAGTACTTC. This encodes CSAAGGYGGYEQYF.

The chain combines TRBV5-1 with TRBJ2-3; TRBD1 or TRBD2 may be the D gene (5 bases each). This CDR3 comprises 16 residues. Trimming pared 8 bases from V and 0 bases from J, leaving 19 bases between. Germline lookup yields CDR1 SGHRS and CDR2 YFSETQ. CDR3 DNA sequence: TGCGCCAGTACCGCAGGGTCGGGAATGAGCACAGATACGCAGTATTTT. This encodes CASTAGSGMSTDTQYF.